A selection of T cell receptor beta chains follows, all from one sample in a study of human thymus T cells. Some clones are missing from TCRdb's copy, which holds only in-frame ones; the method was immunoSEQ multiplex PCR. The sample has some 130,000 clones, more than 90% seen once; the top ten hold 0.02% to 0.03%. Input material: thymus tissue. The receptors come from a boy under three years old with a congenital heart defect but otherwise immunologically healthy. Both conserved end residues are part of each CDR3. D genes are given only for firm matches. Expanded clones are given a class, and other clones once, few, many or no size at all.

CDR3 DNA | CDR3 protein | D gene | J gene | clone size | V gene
TGTGCCAGCACCCCCCCATCCCAAGAGACCCAGTACTTC | CASTPPSQETQYF | NA | TRBJ2-5 | NA | TRBV6-1
TGTGCCAGCCGTAGGGGGGGGTCACAAGAGACCCAGTACTTC | CASRRGGSQETQYF | NA | TRBJ2-5 | few | TRBV2
TGTGCCAGCGTGGGACTCAAAAGCACAGATACGCAGTATTTT | CASVGLKSTDTQYF | NA | TRBJ2-3 | NA | TRBV7-9
TGTGCCAGCAGTCCGGGACAGGGGATGCGAGAGACCCAGTACTTC | CASSPGQGMRETQYF | TRBD1 | TRBJ2-5 | NA | TRBV27
TGTGCCAGCAGCCGGGGGATACAAGAGACCCAGTACTTC | CASSRGIQETQYF | NA | TRBJ2-5 | NA | TRBV4-2
TGTGCCAGCAGTTACCGTCTCCCAGGCCGATTTAATGAGCAGTTCTTC | CASSYRLPGRFNEQFF | NA | TRBJ2-1 | NA | TRBV6-6
TGTGCCAGCAGTCTAGGAGCGGGGGTCACAGATACGCAGTATTTT | CASSLGAGVTDTQYF | TRBD2 | TRBJ2-3 | NA | TRBV27
TGTGCCAGCAGTTGTGATCAGCCCCAGCATTTT | CASSCDQPQHF | NA | TRBJ1-5 | once | TRBV28
TGTGCCAGCAGTCGGTTTCCAGGGTCGGGGGATGAAGCTTTCTTT | CASSRFPGSGDEAFF | NA | TRBJ1-1 | NA | TRBV6-5
TGTGCCAGCAGCTTGTGGGGTGCGGGACCCGGGAACGGCTACACCTTC | CASSLWGAGPGNGYTF | NA | TRBJ1-2 | NA | TRBV7-2
TGCGCCAGCAGCCAGATCAAATGGGAGACCCAGTACTTC | CASSQIKWETQYF | NA | TRBJ2-5 | NA | TRBV4-1
TGTGCCAGCAGCCCGAGCGGGGGGGCCTACGAGCAGTACTTC | CASSPSGGAYEQYF | TRBD2 | TRBJ2-7 | NA | TRBV7-2
TGTGCCAGCAGCTTCCGGGACAGGGGAAAGACCTATGGCTACACCTTC | CASSFRDRGKTYGYTF | TRBD1 | TRBJ1-2 | NA | TRBV11-3
TGCAGTGCTAGTAACAGCGGGGAGCAGTTCTTC | CSASNSGEQFF | NA | TRBJ2-1 | NA | TRBV20-1
TGTGCCAGCAGCCAACCTCAACAGGGGGGCACAGATACGCAGTATTTT | CASSQPQQGGTDTQYF | TRBD1 | TRBJ2-3 | NA | TRBV11-2
TGTGCTAGTGGTTTGTTTAAGAACACCATATATTTT | CASGLFKNTIYF | NA | TRBJ1-3 | NA | TRBV12-5
TGTGCCAGCAGTTCCCAACAGGGGAATCCCTACGAGCAGTACTTC | CASSSQQGNPYEQYF | TRBD1 | TRBJ2-7 | NA | TRBV4-2
TGTGCCAGCAGCACGTATCAGGGGGCTTGGGCTGAAGCTTTCTTT | CASSTYQGAWAEAFF | TRBD1 | TRBJ1-1 | NA | TRBV6-1
TGTGCCAGCAGTGAATGGAGGGGGCGGAATCAGCCCCAGCATTTT | CASSEWRGRNQPQHF | TRBD1 | TRBJ1-5 | NA | TRBV2
TGTGCCAGCAGCCAGAACAGGGGGAGATACATGAACACTGAAGCTTTCTTT | CASSQNRGRYMNTEAFF | TRBD1 | TRBJ1-1 | NA | TRBV14
TGCGCCAGCAGCCATTTGGTGACAGGAGCCTATGGCTACACCTTC | CASSHLVTGAYGYTF | NA | TRBJ1-2 | NA | TRBV4-3
TGTGCCAGCAGTTTTAGGGGGCTTAGGTACGAGCAGTACTTC | CASSFRGLRYEQYF | TRBD1 | TRBJ2-7 | NA | TRBV28
TGTGCCAGCAGTTTCCTTTGGAAGGAGGGGCAGGAGACCCAGTACTTC | CASSFLWKEGQETQYF | NA | TRBJ2-5 | NA | TRBV28
TGTGCCAGCCTTCCACAGGGTGACGGAGATACGCAGTATTTT | CASLPQGDGDTQYF | NA | TRBJ2-3 | NA | TRBV6-5
TGTGCCAGCAGCTTGAGGCCGAACACTGAAGCTTTCTTT | CASSLRPNTEAFF | NA | TRBJ1-1 | NA | TRBV7-6
TGCGCCAGCAGCCAAGAGCAGGAGCGCAATGAGCAGTTCTTC | CASSQEQERNEQFF | NA | TRBJ2-1 | NA | TRBV4-1
TGTGCCAGCAGCTTTTCTCGGGACCCGAACTATGGCTACACCTTC | CASSFSRDPNYGYTF | NA | TRBJ1-2 | once | TRBV7-9
TGTGCCAGCAGTTGGACAGGGAAAACTGAAGCTTTCTTT | CASSWTGKTEAFF | TRBD1 | TRBJ1-1 | NA | TRBV6-6
TGTGCCAGCAGTTTTAAGGTTCCCGGCTCACCCCTCCACTTT | CASSFKVPGSPLHF | NA | TRBJ1-6 | NA | TRBV27
TGTGCCAGCTCACGCCGGGACAGGAACTACGAGCAGTACTTC | CASSRRDRNYEQYF | TRBD1 | TRBJ2-7 | NA | TRBV18
TGTGCCAGCTCACCTAAAACTGTAAGGGGGTCTGGGGCCAACGTCCTGACTTTC | CASSPKTVRGSGANVLTF | NA | TRBJ2-6 | NA | TRBV18
TGTGCCAGCAGCCAAGAGAATGTCGGCCACGTTTTGAACAATGAGCAGTTCTTC | CASSQENVGHVLNNEQFF | NA | TRBJ2-1 | NA | TRBV14
TGTGCCAGCAGTGACGGCTTCCTAACTTACAATGAGCAGTTCTTC | CASSDGFLTYNEQFF | NA | TRBJ2-1 | NA | TRBV25-1
TGTGCCAGTAGTATAGCTGTTTGGGGCTCCTACGAGCAGTACTTC | CASSIAVWGSYEQYF | NA | TRBJ2-7 | NA | TRBV19
TGTGCCAGCAGTTTTCGGTGGGGGCCTGACTCCTACGAGCAGTACTTC | CASSFRWGPDSYEQYF | NA | TRBJ2-7 | NA | TRBV28
TGTGCCAGCAGTGAAGGGTCCGAGCAGTACTTC | CASSEGSEQYF | NA | TRBJ2-7 | NA | TRBV2